This TCR beta chain was found in a study of beta chain features in type 1 diabetes. Study-level points and caveats: Junctions at VDJ sites from type 1 diabetes patients had fewer insertions and more deletions. Healthy donors had naive, central memory and Treg TCRB repertoires that appeared less similar than those seen among patients. Shorter TCRB CDR3s, moderately but significantly so, marked every one of the four CD4+ subsets in Type 1 diabetes patients.

The sequenced template was cDNA made from the entire isolated RNA. Data came from immunoSEQ multiplex PCR; TCRdb stores just in-frame clones and leaves some out. This sample has roughly 100,000 clones, with 28% found just once. The authors sorted CD4+ naive, central memory, regulatory and stem cell-like memory cells via CD45RO/CCR7/CD25/CD127/CD95/CD27. CDR3 size: 17 residues. Trimming removed 0 bases from V and 2 bases from J; junction bases left unmatched: 4. Germline loops: CDR1 SGHNT, CDR2 YYREEE (reference sequence). Comment on this clone: Its specificity is not known.

The source is a woman aged 18-29 years with type 1 diabetes. The sequencing sample was made of central memory CD4+ T cells from blood. The V gene is TRBV5-4, the J gene TRBJ2-3, with 12 bases fitting TRBD2. Written as DNA, the CDR3 is TGTGCCAGCAGCTTGGCCCTAGCGGGAGGGATCACAGATACGCAGTATTTT. Its protein is CASSLALAGGITDTQYF.